This T cell receptor beta chain was obtained from a study of shared clonotypes between healthy human individuals. CD8 cells classed as naive were CD45RO-negative and positively selected for CCR7, excluding terminally differentiated effector memory CD45RA+ cells. The protocol was immunoSEQ multiplex PCR, while the TCRdb copy is restricted to in-frame clones and leaves out a portion. Of 750,000 to 1,000,000 clones in the sample, nearly 95% were seen once. Trimming took 5 bases from V and 0 from J, leaving 11 bases between them. Germline V gene lookup returns CDR1 MDHEN and CDR2 SYDVKM. This CDR3 is built from 15 residues.

The TCR sequence derives from a man aged 25 to 40 in good health. V usage is TRBV28 and J usage is TRBJ2-1; D gene uncertain. Sequencing was performed on naive CD8+ T cells sorted from blood. This CDR3 is CASSNVGNSYNEQFF. CDR3 nucleotide sequence: TGTGCCAGCAGTAACGTAGGGAACTCCTACAATGAGCAGTTCTTC.